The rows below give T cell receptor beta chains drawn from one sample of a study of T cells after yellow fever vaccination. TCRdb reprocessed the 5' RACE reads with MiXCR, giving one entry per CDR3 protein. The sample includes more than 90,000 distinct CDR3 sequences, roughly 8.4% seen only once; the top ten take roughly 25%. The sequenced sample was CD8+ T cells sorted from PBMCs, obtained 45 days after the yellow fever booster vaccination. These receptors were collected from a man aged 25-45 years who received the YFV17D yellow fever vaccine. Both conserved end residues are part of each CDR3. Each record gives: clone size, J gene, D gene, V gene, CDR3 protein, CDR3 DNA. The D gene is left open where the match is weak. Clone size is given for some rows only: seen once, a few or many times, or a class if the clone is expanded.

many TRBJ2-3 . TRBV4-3 CASSQKTPAGTPDTQYF TGCGCCAGCAGCCAAAAGACCCCGGCGGGGACGCCGGATACGCAGTATTTT
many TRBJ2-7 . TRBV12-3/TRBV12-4 CASSPSVRGFEQYF TGTGCCAGCAGTCCATCCGTCAGGGGTTTCGAGCAGTACTTC
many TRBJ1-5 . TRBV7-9 CASSLEVGGNQPQHF TGTGCCAGCAGCTTAGAAGTGGGGGGCAATCAGCCCCAGCATTTT
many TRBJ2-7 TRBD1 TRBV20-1 CSASFPGGYSYEQYF TGCAGTGCTAGTTTTCCAGGGGGCTACTCCTACGAGCAGTACTTC
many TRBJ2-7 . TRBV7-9 CASSNTARDYEQYF TGTGCCAGCAGCAATACAGCTAGGGACTACGAGCAGTACTTC
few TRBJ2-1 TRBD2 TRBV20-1 CSANGGGPLNEQFF TGCAGTGCTAACGGCGGGGGGCCACTGAATGAGCAGTTCTTC
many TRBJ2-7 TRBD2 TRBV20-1 CSASASGRTYEQYF TGCAGTGCTAGTGCAAGCGGGAGGACCTACGAGCAGTACTTC
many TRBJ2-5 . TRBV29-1 CSALTGPPVGQYF TGCAGCGCATTGACAGGACCCCCGGTGGGCCAGTACTTC
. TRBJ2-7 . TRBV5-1 CASSLAFTGVGFEEQYF TGCGCCAGCAGCTTGGCCTTTACGGGAGTTGGTTTCGAGGAGCAGTACTTC
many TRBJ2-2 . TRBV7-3 CASSLIHGDGELFF TGTGCCAGCAGCTTAATACATGGGGACGGGGAGCTGTTTTTT
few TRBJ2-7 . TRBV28 CASSLRAGGLSSSYEQYF TGTGCCAGCAGTTTAAGGGCAGGGGGACTCTCCAGCTCCTACGAGCAGTACTTC
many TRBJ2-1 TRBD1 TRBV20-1 CSATGTGRSEQFF TGCAGTGCCACCGGGACAGGAAGGAGTGAGCAGTTCTTC
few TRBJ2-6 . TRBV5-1 CASSEDGPFSGANVLTF TGCGCCAGCAGTGAGGACGGACCTTTCTCTGGGGCCAACGTCCTGACTTTC
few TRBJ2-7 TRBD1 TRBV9 CASSVGTGSSEQYF TGTGCCAGCAGCGTAGGGACAGGGTCTAGCGAGCAGTACTTC
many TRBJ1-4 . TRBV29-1 CSVETGIEAEKLFF TGCAGCGTAGAGACCGGGATTGAAGCTGAAAAACTGTTTTTT
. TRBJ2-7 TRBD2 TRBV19 CASSIGGLAGIYEQYF TGTGCCAGTAGTATAGGGGGGCTAGCGGGAATCTACGAGCAGTACTTC
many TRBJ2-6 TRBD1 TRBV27 CASRDRVVSGANVLTF TGTGCCAGCCGGGACAGGGTGGTCTCTGGGGCCAACGTCCTGACTTTC
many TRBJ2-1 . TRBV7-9 CASSLEALEQFF TGTGCCAGCAGCTTAGAAGCGCTAGAGCAGTTCTTC
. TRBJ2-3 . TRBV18 CASSPLTGDTDTQYF TGTGCCAGCTCACCACTTACGGGAGACACAGATACGCAGTATTTT
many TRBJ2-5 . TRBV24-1 CATSLVTGETQYF TGTGCCACCAGTCTGGTAACGGGAGAGACCCAGTACTTC
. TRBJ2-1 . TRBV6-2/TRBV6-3 CASIRVGLNEQFF TGTGCCAGCATACGGGTTGGGCTCAATGAGCAGTTCTTC
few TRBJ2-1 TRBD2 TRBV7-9 CASSLASGSWNEQFF TGTGCCAGCAGCTTAGCGAGCGGGAGTTGGAATGAGCAGTTCTTC
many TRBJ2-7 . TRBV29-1 CSVEWDLSYEQYF TGCAGCGTTGAGTGGGACCTCTCCTACGAGCAGTACTTC
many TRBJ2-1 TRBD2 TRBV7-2 CASSLVLAGGPGNEQFF TGTGCCAGCAGCTTAGTGCTAGCGGGAGGCCCGGGGAATGAGCAGTTCTTC
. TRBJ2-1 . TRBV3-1 CASSRSVLFGARGNEQFF TGTGCCAGCAGCCGGTCAGTATTGTTCGGGGCTCGAGGGAATGAGCAGTTCTTC
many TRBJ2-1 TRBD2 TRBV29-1 CSVEGGSSYNEQFF TGCAGCGTTGAGGGGGGGAGCTCCTACAATGAGCAGTTCTTC
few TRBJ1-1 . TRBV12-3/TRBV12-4 CASSLAPGATTEAFF TGTGCCAGCAGTTTAGCCCCGGGTGCGACCACTGAAGCTTTCTTT
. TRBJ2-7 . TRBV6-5 CASSYGAGGYEQYF TGTGCCAGCAGTTATGGCGCGGGCGGGTACGAGCAGTACTTC
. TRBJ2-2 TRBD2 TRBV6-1 CACGWLAGPNTGELFF TGTGCCTGCGGATGGCTAGCGGGCCCGAACACCGGGGAGCTGTTTTTT
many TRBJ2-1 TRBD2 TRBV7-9 CATGKNLAGEFMNEQFF TGTGCCACCGGTAAAAACTTAGCGGGAGAGTTTATGAATGAGCAGTTCTTC
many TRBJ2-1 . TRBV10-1 CASSEIGGIGGAQFF TGCGCCAGCAGTGAGATAGGAGGGATTGGAGGGGCGCAGTTCTTC
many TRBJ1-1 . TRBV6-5 CASSYSPYNTEAFF TGTGCCAGCAGTTACTCCCCCTATAACACTGAAGCTTTCTTT
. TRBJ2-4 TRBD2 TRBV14 CASSQEWAPGGAKNIQYF TGTGCCAGCAGCCAAGAGTGGGCTCCGGGGGGGGCCAAAAACATTCAGTACTTC
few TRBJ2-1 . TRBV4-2 CASSQVLEVEEQFF TGTGCCAGCAGCCAAGTTTTAGAGGTGGAAGAGCAGTTCTTC
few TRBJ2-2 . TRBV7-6 CASSPGQFTGELFF TGTGCCAGCAGCCCGGGACAATTCACCGGGGAGCTGTTTTTT
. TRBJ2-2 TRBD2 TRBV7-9 CASRLSGGAGTGELFF TGTGCCAGCAGACTCTCGGGGGGGGCGGGCACCGGGGAGCTGTTTTTT
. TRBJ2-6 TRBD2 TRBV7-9 CASSLSSGRTGANVLTF TGTGCCAGCAGCTTAAGTAGCGGGAGAACCGGGGCCAACGTCCTGACTTTC
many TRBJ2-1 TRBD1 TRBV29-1 CSVESVWGQPLNNEQFF TGCAGCGTTGAGTCGGTGTGGGGACAGCCCCTCAACAATGAGCAGTTCTTC
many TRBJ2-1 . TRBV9 CASSVAVAANEQFF TGTGCCAGCAGCGTAGCTGTAGCGGCAAATGAGCAGTTCTTC
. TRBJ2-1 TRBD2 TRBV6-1 CASTAGTSGSSDYNEQFF TGTGCCAGCACTGCCGGGACTAGCGGATCATCAGACTACAATGAGCAGTTCTTC
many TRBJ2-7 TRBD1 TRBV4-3 CASSQDLAGGLYEQYF TGCGCCAGCAGCCAAGATCTGGCAGGGGGCCTTTACGAGCAGTACTTC
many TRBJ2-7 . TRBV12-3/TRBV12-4 CASSPQPTYEQYF TGTGCCAGCAGTCCCCAGCCCACCTACGAGCAGTACTTC
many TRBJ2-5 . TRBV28 CASSPSSHGETQYF TGTGCCAGCAGTCCGAGCTCTCACGGCGAGACCCAGTACTTC
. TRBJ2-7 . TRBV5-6 CASSHGVAWEQYF TGTGCCAGCAGCCACGGGGTCGCGTGGGAGCAGTACTTC
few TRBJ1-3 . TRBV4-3 CASSQALDSGNTIYF TGCGCCAGCAGCCAAGCCTTGGACTCTGGAAACACCATATATTTT
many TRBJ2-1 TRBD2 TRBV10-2 CASSPTSGSSYNEQFF TGCGCCAGCAGCCCAACTAGCGGAAGCTCCTACAATGAGCAGTTCTTC